The clone carrying this T cell receptor (beta chain) has just a few counts. The antigen remains unidentified. This sample is drawn from a study of CD8 T cells in ankylosing spondylitis. Study results and caveats: Disease-linked clones bore a CD8+ phenotype and were relatively rare in peripheral blood. Earlier authors reported some of these motif variants in reactive arthritis synovial fluid and blood. One TCR beta motif, made up of under ten highly homologous variants, appeared characteristic of ankylosing spondylitis blood.

By quantitative 5'-RACE with molecular barcodes, the TCR beta libraries were made. TCRdb itself ran the 5' RACE reads through MiXCR, one entry per CDR3 protein. This sample has 650,000 to 800,000 distinct CDR3 sequences; around a fifth occur once, and the top ten carry around 19%. The CDR3 has 14 amino acids. Germline CDR1 is KGHSH and CDR2 is LQKENI. Trimming removed 11 bases at V and 3 bases at J, with 18 bases between. The sequence was obtained from a male donor with ankylosing spondylitis. Source material: blood, either unsorted or a sorted T cell fraction (not recorded which). The rearrangement links TRBV18 to TRBJ2-3; D is perhaps TRBD1 (5 bases). The CDR3 loop is CAADRDSRTDTQYF. Written as DNA, the CDR3 is TGTGCCGCCGATAGAGACAGCAGAACAGATACGCAGTATTTT.